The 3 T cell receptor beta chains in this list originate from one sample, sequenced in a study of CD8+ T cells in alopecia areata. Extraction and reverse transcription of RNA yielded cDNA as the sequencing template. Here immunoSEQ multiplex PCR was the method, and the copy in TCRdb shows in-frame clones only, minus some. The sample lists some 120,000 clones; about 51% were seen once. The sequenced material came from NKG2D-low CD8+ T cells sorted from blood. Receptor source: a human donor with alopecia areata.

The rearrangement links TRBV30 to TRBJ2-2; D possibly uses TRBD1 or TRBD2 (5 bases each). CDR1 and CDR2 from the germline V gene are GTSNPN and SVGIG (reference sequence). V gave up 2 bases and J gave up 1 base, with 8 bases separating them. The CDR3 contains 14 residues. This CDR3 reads CAWSSGGNTGELFF. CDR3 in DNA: TGTGCCTGGAGTTCTGGGGGGAACACCGGGGAGCTGTTTTTT.

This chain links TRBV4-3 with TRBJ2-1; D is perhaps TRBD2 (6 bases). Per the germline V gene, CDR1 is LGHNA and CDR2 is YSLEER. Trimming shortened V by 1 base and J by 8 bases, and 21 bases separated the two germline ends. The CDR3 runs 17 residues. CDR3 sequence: CASSQGSSLAIGYEQFF. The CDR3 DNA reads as TGCGCCAGCAGCCAAGGATCCTCTCTAGCGATCGGTTATGAGCAGTTCTTC.

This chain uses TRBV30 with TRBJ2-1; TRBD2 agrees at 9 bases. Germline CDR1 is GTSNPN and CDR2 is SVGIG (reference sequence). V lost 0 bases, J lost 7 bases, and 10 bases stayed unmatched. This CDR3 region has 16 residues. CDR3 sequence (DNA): TGTGCCTGGAGTGTACTCCAGCGGGGGGCGGGGAATGAGCAGTTCTTC. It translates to CAWSVLQRGAGNEQFF.